The text below deals with one T cell receptor (beta chain). Mismatch with germline at one junction end may stem from a read error. The sample carries other DNA sequences with the same CDR3. These data are taken from a study of T cell clones after liver transplantation. In the study overall: Post-transplant blood was tracked for graft-donor-reactive T cell clones identified in a pre-transplant mixed lymphocyte reaction. Patients counted as tolerant after at least one year off all immunosuppression, enzymes not exceeding twice normal.

Produced via immunoSEQ multiplex PCR; TCRdb's table is partial and in-frame only. The sample records 65,000 to 85,000 clones, about 85% being singletons. The CDR3 totals 15 residues. Germline CDR1 reads SGHTA; CDR2 reads FQGNSA. The receptor's source is a human patient who received a liver transplant. Some T cells may have originated in the graft donor. The sequencing used CD4+ T cells from blood, collected about 50 months after liver transplant. This chain joins TRBV7-2 and TRBJ2-3, with D maybe TRBD1 (6 bases). The CDR3 spells CASSLGVVRTDTQYF. The CDR3 DNA is TGTGCCAGCAGCTTAGGCGTAGTTAGGACAGATACGCAATATTTT.